This TCR beta chain was sequenced for a study of CD8 T cells in Susac syndrome. Study-level findings and limits: The relatively small number of individuals in the TCR sequencing and HLA analysis was acknowledged by the study.

As for this clonotype: Its specificity is not known.

TCR beta from blood CD8+ and CD4+ T cells was sequenced. CD8+ and CD4+ T cells were negatively isolated; TEMRA cells were FACS-enriched. Reverse transcription of about 0.45 to 1 ug RNA was carried out with random hexamers. By means of immunoSEQ multiplex PCR, TCR beta CDR3 spanning 54 Vbeta and 13 Jbeta underwent amplification. TCRdb used MiXCR to reprocess the immunoSEQ multiplex PCR reads, holding one entry per CDR3 protein. The data show roughly 300,000 distinct CDR3 sequences, about 88% seen once. The receptor was derived from a human donor with multiple sclerosis. Sample: CD8+ T cells from PBMCs.

As DNA, the CDR3 is TGTGCCAGCGTCCGGGAATTACCAGATACGCAGTATTTT. It specifies CASVRELPDTQYF. V usage is TRBV12-3 or TRBV12-4 and J usage is TRBJ2-3, with D possibly TRBD2 on 5 matching bases. Trimming pared 8 bases from V and 4 bases from J, leaving 13 bases between. CDR3 length: 13 residues.